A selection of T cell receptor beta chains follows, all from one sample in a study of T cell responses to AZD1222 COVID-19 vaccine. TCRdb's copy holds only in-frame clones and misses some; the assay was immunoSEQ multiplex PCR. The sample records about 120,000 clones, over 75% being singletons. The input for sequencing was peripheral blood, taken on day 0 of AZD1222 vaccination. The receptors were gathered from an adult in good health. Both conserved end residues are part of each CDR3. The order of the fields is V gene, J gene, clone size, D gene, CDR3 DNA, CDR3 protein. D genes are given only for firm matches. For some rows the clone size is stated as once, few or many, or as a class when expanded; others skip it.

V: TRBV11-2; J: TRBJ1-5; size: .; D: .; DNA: TGTGCCAGCAGCCCTTTCCAGGGGCCCCAGCATTTT; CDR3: CASSPFQGPQHF
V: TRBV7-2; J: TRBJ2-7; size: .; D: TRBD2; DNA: TGTGCCAGCAGCTCCTGGACTAGCGGGAGAAGGTACGAGCAGTACTTC; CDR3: CASSSWTSGRRYEQYF
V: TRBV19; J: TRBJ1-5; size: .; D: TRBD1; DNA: TGTGCCAGTAGTATTCCCCCGGGACAGGCGGGTTATAGCAATCAGCCCCAGCATTTT; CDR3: CASSIPPGQAGYSNQPQHF
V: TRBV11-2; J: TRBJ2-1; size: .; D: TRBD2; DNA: TGTGCCAGCAGCTCCCTACTAGCGGGAGCGAACAATGAGCAGTTCTTC; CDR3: CASSSLLAGANNEQFF
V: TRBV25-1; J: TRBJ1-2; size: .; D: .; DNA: TGTGCCAGCAGTGGGACGGCTTTCCCTGAGGGCTATGGCTACACCTTC; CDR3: CASSGTAFPEGYGYTF
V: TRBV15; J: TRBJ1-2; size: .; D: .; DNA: TGTGCCACCAGCAGAGGGACAAATCCTAACTATGGCTACACCTTC; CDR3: CATSRGTNPNYGYTF
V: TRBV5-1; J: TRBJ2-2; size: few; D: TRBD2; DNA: TGCGCCAGCAGCTTACCAGCGGGAGGGACCGGGGAGCTGTTTTTT; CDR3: CASSLPAGGTGELFF
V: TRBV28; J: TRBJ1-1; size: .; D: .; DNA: TGTGCCAGCAGTTCCATCTGGGGCGTGAACACTGAAGCTTTCTTT; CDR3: CASSSIWGVNTEAFF
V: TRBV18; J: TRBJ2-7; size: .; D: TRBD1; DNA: TGTGCCAGCTCAAGATGCAGGGGGCCTTGCGAGCAGTACTTC; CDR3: CASSRCRGPCEQYF
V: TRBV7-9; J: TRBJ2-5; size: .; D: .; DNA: TGTGCCAGCAAACAGGGAGGGGCCTCAAAAGAGACCCAGTACTTC; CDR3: CASKQGGASKETQYF
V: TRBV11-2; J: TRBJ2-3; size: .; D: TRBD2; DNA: TGTGCCAGCAGCTTATTACTAGCGGTCACAGATACGCAGTATTTT; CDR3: CASSLLLAVTDTQYF
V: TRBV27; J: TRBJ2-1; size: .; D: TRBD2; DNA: TGTGCCAGCAGTACGGGAGGCGGGAGGGCCGGGGAGCAGTTCTTC; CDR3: CASSTGGGRAGEQFF
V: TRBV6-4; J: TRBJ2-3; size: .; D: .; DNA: TGTGCCAGCAGTGAGGGGACTGCCCAGGGAGATACGCAGTATTTT; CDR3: CASSEGTAQGDTQYF
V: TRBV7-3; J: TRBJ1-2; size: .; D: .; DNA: TGTGCCAGCAGCTTCGCGGGCGGCCACTATGGCTACACCTTC; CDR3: CASSFAGGHYGYTF
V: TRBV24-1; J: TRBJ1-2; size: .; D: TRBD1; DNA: TGTGCCACCAGTGATCCCCGGGACAGGGAAAACTATGGCTACACCTTC; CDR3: CATSDPRDRENYGYTF
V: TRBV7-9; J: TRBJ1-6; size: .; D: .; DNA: TGTGCCAGCAGCTTAGTGGGGGACTGGGATTCACCCCTCCACTTT; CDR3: CASSLVGDWDSPLHF
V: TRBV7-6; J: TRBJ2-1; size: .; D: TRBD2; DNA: TGTGCCAGCAGCTTAGTTCCTAGCGGGAGGGCCTTTACAGCGAATGAGCAGTTCTTC; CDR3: CASSLVPSGRAFTANEQFF
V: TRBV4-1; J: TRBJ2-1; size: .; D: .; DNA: TGCGCCAGCAGCCAAGGGTGGGGCGGTGAGCAGTTCTTC; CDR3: CASSQGWGGEQFF
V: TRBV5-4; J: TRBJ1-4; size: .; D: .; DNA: TGTGCCAGCAGCTCGACTGCGGGACGACTGTTTTTT; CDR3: CASSSTAGRLFF
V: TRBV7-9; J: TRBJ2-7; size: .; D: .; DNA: TGTGCCAGCAGCTCTCCGGGGGCCTACGAGCAGTACTTC; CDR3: CASSSPGAYEQYF
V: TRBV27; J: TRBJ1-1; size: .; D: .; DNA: TGTGCCAGCAGAAAACCCGGGACCGGCAGTGAAGCTTTCTTT; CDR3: CASRKPGTGSEAFF
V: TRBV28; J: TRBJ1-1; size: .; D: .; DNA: TGTGCCAGCAGTTTAGGAAGGGCCGACACTGAAGCTTTCTTT; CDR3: CASSLGRADTEAFF
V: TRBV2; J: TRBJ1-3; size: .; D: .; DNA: TGTGCCAGCAGTGATGACCGCAGGGGAACTGGAAACACCATATATTTT; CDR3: CASSDDRRGTGNTIYF
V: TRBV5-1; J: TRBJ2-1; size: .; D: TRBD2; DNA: TGCGCCAGCAGCCGGTTGGGAGGGGCCGCCTCCTACAATGAGCAGTTCTTC; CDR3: CASSRLGGAASYNEQFF
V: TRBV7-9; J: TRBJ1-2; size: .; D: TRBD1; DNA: TGTGCCAGCAGCCCTGGGACAGCGGGAGATGGCTACACCTTC; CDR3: CASSPGTAGDGYTF
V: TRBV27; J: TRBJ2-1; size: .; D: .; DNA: TGTGCCAGCCGACCTCGGGGGGCTGGTAGGAATGAGCAGTTCTTC; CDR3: CASRPRGAGRNEQFF
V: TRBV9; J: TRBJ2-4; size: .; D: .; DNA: TGTGCCAGCAGCCCCCACGGGGTGCAGAACATTCAGTACTTC; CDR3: CASSPHGVQNIQYF
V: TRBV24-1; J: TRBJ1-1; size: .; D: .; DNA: TGTGCCACCAGTGATGGTCAGGGAGGTGTAACTGAAGCTTTCTTT; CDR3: CATSDGQGGVTEAFF
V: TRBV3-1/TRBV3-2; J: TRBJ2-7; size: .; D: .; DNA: TGTGCCAGCAGCCAAGAAACGGGGAACTTGAACTTC; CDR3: CASSQETGNLNF
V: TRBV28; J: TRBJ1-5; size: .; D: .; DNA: TGTGCCAGCAGTTTCGACATAGATCAGCCCCAGCATTTT; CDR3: CASSFDIDQPQHF
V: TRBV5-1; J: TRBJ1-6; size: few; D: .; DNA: TGCGCCAGCAGCTTGTCGACCCAGGGTGTACGTACTGGCTCACCCCTCCACTTT; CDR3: CASSLSTQGVRTGSPLHF
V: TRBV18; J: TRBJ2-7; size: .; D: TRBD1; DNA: TGTGCCAGCTCAAGGGGGTCCGGGACAGCCTCCTACGAGCAGTACTTC; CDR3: CASSRGSGTASYEQYF
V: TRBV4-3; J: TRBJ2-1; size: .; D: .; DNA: TGCGCCAGCAGCCAGGACACACTGAGCTCCTACAATGAGCAGTTCTTC; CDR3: CASSQDTLSSYNEQFF
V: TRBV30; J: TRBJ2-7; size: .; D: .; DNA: TGTGCCTGGAGGATGACCACAGGGTTCTACGAGCAGTACTTC; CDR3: CAWRMTTGFYEQYF
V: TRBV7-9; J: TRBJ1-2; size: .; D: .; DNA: TGTGCCAGCAGCTTAGCCTGGGACGTTGGAAATGGCTACACCTTC; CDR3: CASSLAWDVGNGYTF
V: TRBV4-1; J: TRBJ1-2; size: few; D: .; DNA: TGCGCCAGCAGCCAAGGTGGTATTTGGGGCTACACCTTC; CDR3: CASSQGGIWGYTF
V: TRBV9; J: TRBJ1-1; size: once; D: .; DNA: TGTGCCAGCAGCGTAGAATCAGACAGCATTGAAGCTTTCTTT; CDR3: CASSVESDSIEAFF
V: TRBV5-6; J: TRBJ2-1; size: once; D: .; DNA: TGTGCCAGCAGCCCGCTAGCAGAAGAGCAGTTCTTC; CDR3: CASSPLAEEQFF
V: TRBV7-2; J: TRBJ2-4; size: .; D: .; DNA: TGTGCCAGCAGCCCCCAATCCACACACTTAAACATTCAGTACTTC; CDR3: CASSPQSTHLNIQYF
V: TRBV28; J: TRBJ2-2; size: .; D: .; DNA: TGTGCCAGCAGTTCCCCGGACGGGGAGGACACCGGGGAGCTGTTTTTT; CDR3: CASSSPDGEDTGELFF
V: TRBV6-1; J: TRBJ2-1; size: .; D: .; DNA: TGTGCCAGCAGTGCGTCTCGGGGGACTGGCTCCTACAATGAGCAGTTCTTC; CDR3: CASSASRGTGSYNEQFF
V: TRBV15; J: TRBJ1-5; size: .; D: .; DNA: TGTGCCACCAGCAGAGATAGGGGCAATCAGCCCCAGCATTTT; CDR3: CATSRDRGNQPQHF
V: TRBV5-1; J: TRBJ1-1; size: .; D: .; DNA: TGCGCCAGCAGCTTGCAAGGCTCGAACACTGAAGCTTTCTTT; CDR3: CASSLQGSNTEAFF
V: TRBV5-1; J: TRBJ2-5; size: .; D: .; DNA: TGCGCCAGCAGCGAAGGGCCAAGCGGCGGGGATAAAGAGACCCAGTACTTC; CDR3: CASSEGPSGGDKETQYF
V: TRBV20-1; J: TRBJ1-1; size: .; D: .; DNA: TGCACCTCGGGGGGAAGCGCTGAAGCTTTCTTT; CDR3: CTSGGSAEAFF
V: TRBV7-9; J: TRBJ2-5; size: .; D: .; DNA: TGTGCCAGCAGCCTAGGGTTAGCGCGGGAGACCCAGTACTTC; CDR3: CASSLGLARETQYF
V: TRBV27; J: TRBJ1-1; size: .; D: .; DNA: TGTGCCAGCAGTTCTGGCATCGGGGGGAACACTGAAGCTTTCTTT; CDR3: CASSSGIGGNTEAFF
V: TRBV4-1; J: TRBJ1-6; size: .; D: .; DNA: TGCGCCAGCAGCCAAGAAGATGGGATGAATTCACCCCTCCACTTT; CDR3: CASSQEDGMNSPLHF
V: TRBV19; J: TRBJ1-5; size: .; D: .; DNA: TGTGCCAGTAGTAGGGATCGCGGGGGACGCAATCAGCCCCAGCATTTT; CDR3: CASSRDRGGRNQPQHF
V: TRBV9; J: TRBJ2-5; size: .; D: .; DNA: TGTGCCAGCAGCGGCACCGGGCCCTTAGAGACCCAGTACTTC; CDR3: CASSGTGPLETQYF
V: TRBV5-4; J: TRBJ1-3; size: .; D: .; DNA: TGTGCCAGCAGCTTGGCGGGGGGCGCTGGAAACACCATATATTTT; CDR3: CASSLAGGAGNTIYF
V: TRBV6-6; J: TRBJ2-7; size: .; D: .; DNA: TGTGCCAGCAGTGGGCTAGACGAGGGGTCCTACGAGCAGTACTTC; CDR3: CASSGLDEGSYEQYF
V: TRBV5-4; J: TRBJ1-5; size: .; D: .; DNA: TGTGCCAGCAGCTTCTGGGGGAGCAATCAGCCCCAGCATTTT; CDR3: CASSFWGSNQPQHF
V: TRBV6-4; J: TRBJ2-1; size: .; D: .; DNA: TGTGCCAGCAGTGACACCGGGGGCTCCTACAATGAGCAGTTCTTC; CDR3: CASSDTGGSYNEQFF